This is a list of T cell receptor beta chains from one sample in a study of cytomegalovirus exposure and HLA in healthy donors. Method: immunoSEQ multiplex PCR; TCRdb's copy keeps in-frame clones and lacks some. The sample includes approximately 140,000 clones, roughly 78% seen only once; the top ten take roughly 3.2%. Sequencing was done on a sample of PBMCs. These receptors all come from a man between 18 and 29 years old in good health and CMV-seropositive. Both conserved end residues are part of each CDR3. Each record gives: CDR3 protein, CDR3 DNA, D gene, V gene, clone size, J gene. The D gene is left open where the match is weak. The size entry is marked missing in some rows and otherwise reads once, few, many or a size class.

CDR3aa: CASSLQGSSYNEQFF
CDR3nt: TGTGCCAGCAGCCTACAGGGAAGCTCCTACAATGAGCAGTTCTTC
d_gene: NA
v_gene: TRBV7-3
abundance: few
j_gene: TRBJ2-1

CDR3aa: CASSQERSGSIADTQYF
CDR3nt: TGCGCCAGCAGCCAAGAGAGGAGCGGGAGTATCGCAGATACGCAGTATTTT
d_gene: TRBD2
v_gene: TRBV4-1
abundance: NA
j_gene: TRBJ2-3

CDR3aa: CASSPPAGKNTGELFF
CDR3nt: TGTGCCAGCAGCCCCCCCGCCGGGAAGAACACCGGGGAGCTGTTTTTT
d_gene: NA
v_gene: TRBV7-9
abundance: NA
j_gene: TRBJ2-2

CDR3aa: CASSKVTGTGGTEAFF
CDR3nt: TGCGCCAGCAGCAAAGTGACCGGGACAGGGGGCACTGAAGCTTTCTTT
d_gene: TRBD1
v_gene: TRBV4-1
abundance: few
j_gene: TRBJ1-1

CDR3aa: CASSIDGVSRYNEQFF
CDR3nt: TGTGCCAGTAGTATAGATGGAGTCTCCCGCTACAATGAGCAGTTCTTC
d_gene: NA
v_gene: TRBV19
abundance: NA
j_gene: TRBJ2-1

CDR3aa: CASSVAGTGVTYEQYF
CDR3nt: TGTGCCAGCAGCGTCGCCGGGACAGGTGTGACCTACGAGCAGTACTTC
d_gene: TRBD1
v_gene: TRBV11-2
abundance: NA
j_gene: TRBJ2-7

CDR3aa: CASTSDDGNYGYTF
CDR3nt: TGTGCCAGCACCAGTGACGACGGGAACTATGGCTACACCTTC
d_gene: NA
v_gene: TRBV5-6
abundance: NA
j_gene: TRBJ1-2

CDR3aa: CASSHVNNNHYGYTF
CDR3nt: TGTGCCAGCAGCCACGTCAACAACAACCACTATGGCTACACCTTC
d_gene: NA
v_gene: TRBV7-9
abundance: NA
j_gene: TRBJ1-2

CDR3aa: CASSLRGEKLFF
CDR3nt: TGTGCCAGCAGTCTCAGGGGTGAAAAACTGTTTTTT
d_gene: NA
v_gene: TRBV6-5
abundance: NA
j_gene: TRBJ1-4

CDR3aa: CASSLTTARNTIYF
CDR3nt: TGCGCCAGCAGCTTGACGACAGCCCGAAACACCATATATTTT
d_gene: NA
v_gene: TRBV5-1
abundance: NA
j_gene: TRBJ1-3

CDR3aa: CASRRWGVDAGNTIYF
CDR3nt: TGCGCCAGCAGGAGATGGGGCGTAGACGCTGGAAACACCATATATTTT
d_gene: NA
v_gene: TRBV5-1
abundance: few
j_gene: TRBJ1-3

CDR3aa: CASSKQSLDNEQFF
CDR3nt: TGTGCCAGCAGTAAACAGTCGCTCGACAATGAGCAGTTCTTC
d_gene: NA
v_gene: TRBV9
abundance: few
j_gene: TRBJ2-1

CDR3aa: CASSLSGGEQYF
CDR3nt: TGTGCCAGCAGCTTAAGCGGGGGCGAGCAGTACTTC
d_gene: TRBD2
v_gene: TRBV7-6
abundance: NA
j_gene: TRBJ2-7

CDR3aa: CASTLWAGNTGELFF
CDR3nt: TGTGCCAGTACCTTGTGGGCGGGGAACACCGGGGAGCTGTTTTTT
d_gene: NA
v_gene: TRBV19
abundance: NA
j_gene: TRBJ2-2

CDR3aa: CASSLERYEQYF
CDR3nt: TGTGCCAGCAGCTTGGAACGGTACGAGCAGTACTTC
d_gene: NA
v_gene: TRBV5-4
abundance: few
j_gene: TRBJ2-7

CDR3aa: CASSYLLGQGGTQYF
CDR3nt: TGTGCCAGCAGTTACTTGCTGGGACAGGGTGGGACCCAGTACTTC
d_gene: TRBD1
v_gene: TRBV6-6
abundance: NA
j_gene: TRBJ2-5

CDR3aa: CASSDRPLSYGYTF
CDR3nt: TGTGCCAGCAGCGACAGGCCCCTCTCGTATGGCTACACCTTC
d_gene: NA
v_gene: TRBV27
abundance: once
j_gene: TRBJ1-2

CDR3aa: CASGTSGNSYNEQFF
CDR3nt: TGTGCCTCCGGGACTAGCGGAAACTCCTACAATGAGCAGTTCTTC
d_gene: TRBD2
v_gene: TRBV6-5
abundance: NA
j_gene: TRBJ2-1

CDR3aa: CASSFITGELFF
CDR3nt: TGTGCCAGCAGCTTTATCACCGGGGAGCTGTTTTTT
d_gene: NA
v_gene: TRBV6-5
abundance: NA
j_gene: TRBJ2-2

CDR3aa: CASRTPGMELFF
CDR3nt: TGTGCCAGCAGAACTCCGGGAATGGAACTGTTTTTT
d_gene: NA
v_gene: TRBV6-5
abundance: NA
j_gene: TRBJ1-4

CDR3aa: CASSSGLAVNNEQFF
CDR3nt: TGCGCCAGCAGCTCGGGACTAGCGGTTAACAATGAGCAGTTCTTC
d_gene: TRBD2
v_gene: TRBV5-1
abundance: NA
j_gene: TRBJ2-1

CDR3aa: CASSQETGGWEAFF
CDR3nt: TGCGCCAGCAGCCAAGAAACAGGGGGCTGGGAAGCTTTCTTT
d_gene: TRBD1
v_gene: TRBV4-1
abundance: NA
j_gene: TRBJ1-1

CDR3aa: CASMRRERTYNEQFF
CDR3nt: TGTGCCAGTATGAGGCGGGAAAGGACCTACAATGAGCAGTTCTTC
d_gene: NA
v_gene: TRBV6-5
abundance: NA
j_gene: TRBJ2-1

CDR3aa: CASSETGDYEQYF
CDR3nt: TGTGCCAGCAGTGAGACCGGGGACTACGAGCAGTACTTC
d_gene: NA
v_gene: TRBV2
abundance: NA
j_gene: TRBJ2-7

CDR3aa: CASSEERTNQPQHF
CDR3nt: TGTGCCAGCAGTGAAGAGCGGACTAATCAGCCCCAGCATTTT
d_gene: NA
v_gene: TRBV2
abundance: NA
j_gene: TRBJ1-5

CDR3aa: CSVVGTGGSYNEQFF
CDR3nt: TGCAGCGTTGTAGGGACAGGGGGGTCCTACAATGAGCAGTTCTTC
d_gene: TRBD1
v_gene: TRBV29-1
abundance: few
j_gene: TRBJ2-1

CDR3aa: CASSLLGGNTEAFF
CDR3nt: TGTGCCAGCAGCTTACTGGGGGGGAACACTGAAGCTTTCTTT
d_gene: NA
v_gene: TRBV7-8
abundance: NA
j_gene: TRBJ1-1

CDR3aa: CASRTGEIGEQFF
CDR3nt: TGTGCCAGCAGGACAGGGGAAATTGGTGAGCAGTTCTTC
d_gene: TRBD1
v_gene: TRBV2
abundance: NA
j_gene: TRBJ2-1